Each of the 32 T cell receptor beta chains below was sequenced from the same sample in a study of tissue T cells after allogeneic stem cell transplantation. The method was immunoSEQ multiplex PCR; TCRdb's version includes in-frame clones alone and lacks a portion of them. This sample has roughly 51,000 clones, with approximately 70% found just once. Sequencing was done on a sample of sorted cells pooled from one or two spleens. Receptor source: a pool of C57BL/6 mice in good health.

As for this clone: The gene names here belong to mouse. The same CDR3 can be traced to other DNA sequences in this sample. The CDR3 bases that were read are TGTGCCAGCAGCCAACGACAGAGCTCCTATGAACAGTAC. As protein: CASSQRQSSYEQY. In full, the CDR3 is CASSQRQSSYEQYF. The chain is built from TRBV5 and TRBJ2-7; D is possibly TRBD1 (5 bases). The read ends 1 residue before the CDR3 terminus; that terminus is restored from the germline J gene. Between the trimmed V and J ends, which lost 2 bases and 0 bases, there was a span of 8 bases. Germline values: CDR1 LGHNA, CDR2 YNLKQL (reference sequence). The CDR3 loop spans 14 amino acids.

In its sample, this clone was seen once. The genes and germline here are from mouse. Read data end 1 residue before the CDR3 end; the end is taken from the germline J gene. The chain uses TRBV13-1 and TRBJ2-5; D remains unclear. Trimming took off 1 base at V and 1 base at J, with 7 bases between the two ends. CDR1 is NSHNY and CDR2 is SYGAGN in the germline V gene. CDR3 size: 14 residues. CDR3 DNA (partial): TGTGCCAGCAGTGATTGGCAGCACCAAGACACCCAGTAC. This gives the protein CASSDWQHQDTQY. The CDR3, in full, reads CASSDWQHQDTQYF.

This clone was seen a handful of times. The gene names here belong to mouse. The read ends 1 residue early relative to the CDR3; the germline J gene fills the gap. V and J are TRBV13-3 and TRBJ1-3; 7 bases agree with TRBD1. J was trimmed by 9 bases and V by 5 bases; bases with no gene match: 5. The CDR3 has 12 residues. CDR1 and CDR2 (germline): NNHDY, SYVADS. CDR3 DNA (partial): TGTGCCAGCAGAGAACAGGGGAGTACGCTCTAT. Its protein is CASREQGSTLY. The entire CDR3 sequence reads CASREQGSTLYF. The full variable domain, with the rest looked up from reference TRBV13-3 and TRBJ1-3, is EAAVTQSPRSKVAVTGGKVTLSCHQTNNHDYMYWYRQDTGHGLRLIHYSYVADSTEKGDIPDGYKASRPSQENFSLILELASLSQTAVYFCASREQGSTLYFGEGSRLIVV.

Points on this clone: Gene names and germline match the mouse. The read halts 1 residue ahead of the CDR3 end, with the missing end drawn from the germline J gene. V gene TRBV5 combines with J gene TRBJ2-7; D remains ambiguous. This CDR3 contains 14 residues. CDR1 is LGHNA, CDR2 YNLKQL, per germline (reference sequence). Trimming took off 0 bases at V and 0 bases at J, with 6 bases between the two ends. The part of the CDR3 DNA that was read is TGTGCCAGCAGCCAAGATTGGGTCTCCTATGAACAGTAC. This codes for CASSQDWVSYEQY. The full CDR3 reads CASSQDWVSYEQYF.

Comments on this clone: Gene names and germline refer to mouse. The missing CDR3 end, 1 residue past where the read stops, is filled in from the germline J gene. J is TRBJ1-5 and V is TRBV14, with D possibly being TRBD1 (6 bases). Trimming stripped 2 bases from V and 4 bases from J, with 10 bases between. The germline V gene has CDR1 SGHDT and CDR2 FRDEAV. CDR3 length: 14 residues. The sequenced CDR3 bases are TGTGCCAGCAGTTTGGCAGGGGATAACCAGGCTCCGCTT. It is translated as CASSLAGDNQAPL. The CDR3 reads in full as CASSLAGDNQAPLF.

Details on this clone: Gene names follow the mouse nomenclature. The sequenced fragment ends 1 residue before the CDR3 boundary, so the rest is inferred from the germline J gene. The chain is built from TRBV19 and TRBJ2-3; D is unclear. Trimming cost V 4 bases and J 5 bases, with 11 bases left between them. The CDR3 extends over 13 amino acids. The germline gives CDR1 FNHDT, CDR2 SITEND (reference sequence). The covered CDR3 bases are TGTGCCAGCAGTCCAGGACGAGAAGAAACGCTGTAT. It translates to CASSPGREETLY. The CDR3 in its entirety is CASSPGREETLYF.

Turning to this clone: Genes here carry mouse names. The read gets to within 1 residue of the CDR3 end, and the germline J gene fills in the rest. The genes are TRBV31 and TRBJ1-2; D not certain. Germline values: CDR1 GKSSPN, CDR2 SITVG. The V and J ends lost 0 bases and 3 bases respectively, with 2 bases between them. This CDR3 is built from 11 residues. The part of the CDR3 DNA that was read is TGTGCCTGGAGTCTACACTCCGACTACACC. It codes for CAWSLHSDYT. The CDR3, in full, reads CAWSLHSDYTF. The full variable domain, in which reference TRBV31 and TRBJ1-2 provide the parts outside the CDR3, is AQTIHQWPVAEIKAVGSPLSLGCTIKGKSSPNLYWYWQATGGTLQQLFYSITVGQVESVVQLNLSASRPKDDQFILSTEKLLLSHSGFYLCAWSLHSDYTFGSGTRLLVI.

Comments on this clone: Germline and genes: mouse. The DNA ends 1 residue before the CDR3 does, and the rest of the CDR3 is filled in from the germline J gene. The chain carries TRBV13-3 and TRBJ1-1; a possible D gene is TRBD1 (5 bases). The germline V and J ends were trimmed by 2 bases and 0 bases, with 5 bases remaining between them. The length of the CDR3 is 13 residues. The germline V gene has CDR1 NNHDY and CDR2 SYVADS. The CDR3 spells CASSDRANTEVFF. Partial CDR3 DNA: TGTGCCAGCAGTGACAGGGCAAACACAGAAGTCTTC.

In regard to this clone: Gene and germline names: mouse. CDR3 DNA (partial): TGTGCCAGCAGCCAAGAGGGGGGAGCCAACGAAAGATTATTT. It translates to CASSQEGGANERLF. The entire CDR3 protein reads CASSQEGGANERLFF. The chain combines TRBV5 with TRBJ1-4, with TRBD1 as a possible D gene (5 bases). The read ends 1 residue shy of where the CDR3 ends; the end is completed using the germline J gene. CDR1 and CDR2 (germline): LGHNA, YNLKQL (reference sequence). With 0 bases removed from V and 3 bases from J, the gap between germline ends came to 8 bases. There are 15 residues in the CDR3.

Details on this clone: Gene names follow the mouse nomenclature. The read terminates 1 residue before the CDR3 end, so the remaining end is supplied by the germline J gene. This rearrangement joins TRBV13-1 to TRBJ1-1, with D possibly being TRBD1 (6 bases). This CDR3 has 14 amino acids. V was clipped by 3 bases and J by 1 base, with 10 bases between them. Per the germline V gene, CDR1 is NSHNY and CDR2 is SYGAGN. CDR3 DNA, as far as it was read: TGTGCCAGCAGTGGACCGGGACAAAACACAGAAGTCTTC. Translation: CASSGPGQNTEVF. The full CDR3 protein is CASSGPGQNTEVFF.

Concerning this clone: Mouse gene names apply. The read terminates 1 residue ahead of where the CDR3 ends, so the germline J gene completes it. The chain couples TRBV3 to TRBJ2-5; 11 nucleotides align to TRBD2. Unmatched junction bases numbered 1, after V lost 6 bases and J lost 5 bases. The germline CDR1 and CDR2 sequences are SNHLY and FYNGKV (reference sequence). This CDR3 has 13 amino acids. CDR3: CASRDWGVDTQYF. The part of the CDR3 DNA that was read is TGTGCCAGCAGGGACTGGGGGGTAGACACCCAGTAC.

Concerning this clone: The gene names given are mouse names. The missing CDR3 end, 1 residue past where the read stops, is filled in from the germline J gene. This sequence joins TRBV19 and TRBJ1-4; 10 nucleotides match TRBD1. The V gene's germline CDR1 is FNHDT and CDR2 SITEND (reference sequence). The CDR3 contains 14 residues. Trimming at V came to 4 bases and at J to 7 bases, leaving 4 bases not matched to a gene. CDR3 sequence: CASSAGQGIERLFF. The part of the CDR3 DNA that was read is TGTGCCAGCAGTGCGGGACAGGGGATCGAAAGATTATTT.

With respect to this clone: The gene symbols are mouse symbols. CDR3 DNA (partial): TGTGCCAGCAGGCGGGACAGGGAGGGCAACCAGGCTCCGCTT. As protein: CASRRDREGNQAPL. The entire CDR3 protein reads CASRRDREGNQAPLF. The rearrangement uses TRBV4 and TRBJ1-5, with 9 bases matching TRBD1. The read ends 1 residue shy of where the CDR3 ends; the end is completed using the germline J gene. Germline CDR1 is LGHDT and CDR2 is YNNKQL (reference sequence). J was trimmed by 3 bases and V by 6 bases; bases with no gene match: 6. The CDR3 runs 15 residues.

This clone turned up a few times. Gene names and germline match the mouse. The read ends 1 residue early relative to the CDR3; the germline J gene fills the gap. J is TRBJ1-5 and V is TRBV31, with D unresolved. Germline CDR1 reads GKSSPN; CDR2 reads SITVG. V was clipped by 3 bases and J by 0 bases, with 6 bases between them. This CDR3 has 13 residues. The CDR3 DNA, read in part, is TGTGCCTGGAGCCCGTATAACAACCAGGCTCCGCTT. Its protein product is CAWSPYNNQAPL. The complete CDR3 protein is CAWSPYNNQAPLF.

About this clone: The gene names here belong to mouse. The read terminates 1 residue before the CDR3 end, so the remaining end is supplied by the germline J gene. This chain uses TRBV13-3 with TRBJ2-5; D could derive from TRBD1 or TRBD2 (5 bases each). Deletions cut 5 bases from V and 4 bases from J, with 8 bases between. CDR1 is NNHDY and CDR2 is SYVADS in the germline V gene. This CDR3 region has 12 residues. CDR3 DNA, as far as it was read: TGTGCCAGCAGGAGGGGCGAAGACACCCAGTAC. It encodes CASRRGEDTQY. The entire CDR3 protein reads CASRRGEDTQYF. Drawing the rest from reference TRBV13-3 and TRBJ2-5, the complete variable domain is EAAVTQSPRSKVAVTGGKVTLSCHQTNNHDYMYWYRQDTGHGLRLIHYSYVADSTEKGDIPDGYKASRPSQENFSLILELASLSQTAVYFCASRRGEDTQYFGPGTRLLVL.

Worth noting for this clone: Gene names denote mouse genes. The read finishes 1 residue shy of the CDR3 end, and the germline J gene is used to complete it. The chain links TRBV1 to TRBJ2-4; 11 positions agree with TRBD2. This CDR3 contains 16 residues. Germline V gives CDR1 NSQYPW, CDR2 LRSPGD (reference sequence). Unmatched junction bases numbered 0, after V lost 1 base and J lost 0 bases. CDR3 in amino acids: CTCSAGDWGSQNTLYF. The CDR3 bases that were read are TGCACCTGCAGTGCAGGGGACTGGGGGAGTCAAAACACCTTGTAC.

Regarding this clone: Each gene name is a mouse one. The CDR3 end is not reached by the read, which stops 1 residue before it; the germline J gene fills it in. The chain combines TRBV3 with TRBJ2-4; TRBD2 matches 11 bases. V was clipped by 3 bases and J by 0 bases; unmatched bases: 5. The CDR3 totals 17 residues. Germline values: CDR1 SNHLY, CDR2 FYNGKV (reference sequence). The DNA read from the CDR3 is TGTGCCAGCAGCTTTCAGGGACTGGGGGAAAGTCAAAACACCTTGTAC. Encoded protein: CASSFQGLGESQNTLY. The entire CDR3 sequence reads CASSFQGLGESQNTLYF.

As for this clone: The genes are named according to mouse. The sequenced fragment ends 1 residue before the CDR3 boundary, so the rest is inferred from the germline J gene. V and J are TRBV13-2 and TRBJ1-3; TRBD1 matches at 11 bases. This CDR3 contains 17 residues. Germline lookup yields CDR1 NNHNN and CDR2 SYGAGS (reference sequence). The V segment lost 0 bases and the J segment 2 bases; nucleotides outside the gene matches: 4. The covered CDR3 bases are TGTGCCAGCGGTGATGCTGTGGGACAGGGGGCTGGAAATACGCTCTAT. Translating gives CASGDAVGQGAGNTLY. The full CDR3 reads CASGDAVGQGAGNTLYF.

Points on this clone: Any gene name here is a mouse gene name. The read ends 1 residue early relative to the CDR3; the germline J gene fills the gap. The chain combines TRBV17 with TRBJ2-7; D possibly corresponds to TRBD1 (5 bases). The germline V and J ends were trimmed by 1 base and 0 bases, with 10 bases remaining between them. Germline V lookup: CDR1 MNHDT, CDR2 YYDKIL. The CDR3 has 15 residues. CDR3 sequence: CASSRAGDSSYEQYF. The covered CDR3 bases are TGTGCTAGCAGTAGAGCAGGTGACAGCTCCTATGAACAGTAC.

Concerning this clone: Each gene name is a mouse one. The read ends 1 residue shy of where the CDR3 ends; the end is completed using the germline J gene. The rearrangement uses TRBV2 and TRBJ2-3, with D unclear. Germline CDR1 LGHNA, CDR2 YSYQKL. The CDR3 is 14 amino acids. Trimming pared 0 bases from V and 0 bases from J, leaving 4 bases between. Partial CDR3 DNA: TGTGCCAGCAGCCAAGACACGAGTGCAGAAACGCTGTAT. It is translated as CASSQDTSAETLY. In full, the CDR3 is CASSQDTSAETLYF.

Turning to this clone: Genes here carry mouse names. The read falls 1 residue short of the CDR3 end, and the missing part is taken from the germline J gene. The V call is TRBV5, the J call TRBJ2-5, with TRBD2 matching over 7 bases. J gave up 0 bases and V 4 bases, and 4 bases lay outside the gene matches. The CDR3 spans 15 residues. Germline V gives CDR1 LGHNA, CDR2 YNLKQL (reference sequence). CDR3 sequence reads: CASSPPWGNQDTQYF. CDR3 bases read: TGTGCCAGCAGCCCCCCCTGGGGGAACCAAGACACCCAGTAC.

In the case of this clone: The listed genes are named as in mouse. The CDR3 extends 1 residue past the end of the read, so its final part is completed from the germline J gene. The chain joins TRBV13-2 to TRBJ1-1, with TRBD1 as a possible D gene (6 bases). The V gene's germline CDR1 is NNHNN and CDR2 SYGAGS (reference sequence). The CDR3 is 13 amino acids. V was pared by 5 bases and J by 0 bases, with 8 bases between. The CDR3 here is CASGGTTNTEVFF. CDR3 DNA, as far as it was read: TGTGCCAGCGGGGGGACAACAAACACAGAAGTCTTC.

For this clone: Mouse gene names apply. Read coverage stops 1 residue before the CDR3 terminus; the germline J gene supplies the remainder. V gene TRBV15 combines with J gene TRBJ2-3; no clear D. The germline gives CDR1 SGHND, CDR2 FRSKSL. This CDR3 is 16 amino acids long. Trimming took off 4 bases at V and 0 bases at J, with 14 bases between the two ends. The CDR3 sequence: CASSYPAVSSAETLYF. The CDR3 DNA, read in part, is TGTGCCAGCAGTTACCCGGCAGTATCTAGTGCAGAAACGCTGTAT.

About this clone itself: Any gene name here is a mouse gene name. The read comes to an end 1 residue before the CDR3 does, leaving the germline J gene to fill in the end. This chain uses TRBV20 with TRBJ2-3, with D perhaps TRBD1 (5 bases). With 6 bases removed from V and 0 bases from J, the gap between germline ends came to 10 bases. Germline-derived CDR1 and CDR2 are GFQATS and STVNSAI. The CDR3 length is 13 residues. The covered CDR3 bases are TGTGGTGCAAGACAGAGTAGTGCAGAAACGCTGTAT. As protein: CGARQSSAETLY. The full-length CDR3 reads as CGARQSSAETLYF.

Turning to this clone: The germline and genes are mouse ones. Other DNA sequences in this specimen translate into the identical CDR3. This CDR3 reads CASSITGGNTEVFF. The CDR3 DNA, read in part, is TGTGCCAGCAGTATTACGGGAGGGAACACAGAAGTCTTC. The chain has TRBV19 and TRBJ1-1; D is uncertain. The read comes to an end 1 residue before the CDR3 does, leaving the germline J gene to fill in the end. Deletions cut 2 bases from V and 1 base from J, with 9 bases between. This CDR3 region has 14 residues. CDR1 is FNHDT and CDR2 is SITEND in the germline V gene (reference sequence).

Worth noting for this clone: All gene names here are mouse names. The read ends 1 residue before the CDR3 terminus; that terminus is restored from the germline J gene. The chain recombines TRBV4 with TRBJ2-4; 9 bases agree with TRBD1. CDR1 LGHDT and CDR2 YNNKQL come from the germline V gene (reference sequence). The CDR3 loop spans 12 amino acids. V shed 5 bases, J shed 11 bases, and the junction held 5 bases outside the gene matches. The covered CDR3 bases are TGTGCCAGCAGCGCCGGGACAGGGTGCTTGTAC. It is translated as CASSAGTGCLY. The whole CDR3 reads CASSAGTGCLYF.

Points on this clone: Gene names and germline match the mouse. The read gets to within 1 residue of the CDR3 end, and the germline J gene fills in the rest. The chain recombines TRBV13-1 with TRBJ2-3; 12 bases are shared with TRBD2. The CDR3 loop spans 15 amino acids. The ends lost 2 bases at V and 3 bases at J; junction bases unmatched: 1. In germline, CDR1 is NSHNY, CDR2 SYGAGN. CDR3 amino acids: CASSEGLGGAETLYF. The DNA read from the CDR3 is TGTGCCAGCAGTGAGGGACTGGGGGGAGCAGAAACGCTGTAT.

With respect to this clone: Gene labels here are mouse ones. With the read ending 1 residue before the CDR3 end, the germline J gene is used to fill in that end. V gene TRBV3 combines with J gene TRBJ1-2, with 9 bases fitting TRBD1. V was pared by 5 bases and J by 3 bases, with 7 bases of the junction left unmatched. This CDR3 is 15 amino acids long. Germline V gene lookup returns CDR1 SNHLY and CDR2 FYNGKV (reference sequence). CDR3 DNA (partial): TGTGCCAGCAGCCCACCGGGACAGGGATACTCCGACTACACC. It yields the protein CASSPPGQGYSDYT. The whole CDR3 sequence reads CASSPPGQGYSDYTF.

About this clone itself: All gene names here are mouse names. The missing CDR3 end, 1 residue past where the read stops, is filled in from the germline J gene. This chain connects TRBV3 to TRBJ2-1, with D unresolved. The CDR3 consists of 13 residues. In germline, CDR1 is SNHLY, CDR2 FYNGKV (reference sequence). V was pared by 3 bases and J by 0 bases, with 3 bases between. This CDR3 reads CASSFSNYAEQFF. CDR3 DNA (partial): TGTGCCAGCAGCTTCTCTAACTATGCTGAGCAGTTC.

Remarks on this clone: Here the gene names and germline are mouse. Read sequence stops 1 residue before the CDR3 end, and the germline J gene provides the missing end. The chain couples TRBV17 to TRBJ2-2, with 9 bases lining up with TRBD2. This CDR3 has 15 residues. CDR1 is MNHDT and CDR2 is YYDKIL in the germline V gene. J was trimmed by 3 bases and V by 3 bases; bases with no gene match: 2. The CDR3 sequence: CASSSGGADTGQLYF. The sequenced part of the CDR3 DNA is TGTGCTAGCAGTAGTGGGGGGGCGGACACCGGGCAGCTCTAC.

Notes on this clone: Germline and genes here are mouse. Read sequence stops 1 residue before the CDR3 end, and the germline J gene provides the missing end. V gene TRBV16 combines with J gene TRBJ1-4; 7 bases align to TRBD1. V shed 5 bases, J shed 6 bases, and the junction held 0 bases outside the gene matches. This CDR3 region has 12 residues. Germline V gene data show CDR1 as SGHSA and CDR2 as FRNQAP. The CDR3 bases that were read are TGTGCAAGCAGCGACAGGGACGAAAGATTATTT. Translation gives CASSDRDERLF. The full CDR3 is CASSDRDERLFF.

Turning to this clone: Genes and germline are mouse. Read sequence stops 1 residue before the CDR3 end, and the germline J gene provides the missing end. The rearrangement joins TRBV12-2 to TRBJ2-5; 8 nucleotides agree with TRBD2. CDR1 SGHLS and CDR2 HYDKME come from the germline V gene. V gave up 1 base and J gave up 5 bases; unmatched junction bases: 1. This CDR3 has 13 residues. The CDR3 here is CASSLGGPDTQYF. The sequenced CDR3 bases are TGTGCCAGCTCTCTGGGGGGGCCAGACACCCAGTAC.